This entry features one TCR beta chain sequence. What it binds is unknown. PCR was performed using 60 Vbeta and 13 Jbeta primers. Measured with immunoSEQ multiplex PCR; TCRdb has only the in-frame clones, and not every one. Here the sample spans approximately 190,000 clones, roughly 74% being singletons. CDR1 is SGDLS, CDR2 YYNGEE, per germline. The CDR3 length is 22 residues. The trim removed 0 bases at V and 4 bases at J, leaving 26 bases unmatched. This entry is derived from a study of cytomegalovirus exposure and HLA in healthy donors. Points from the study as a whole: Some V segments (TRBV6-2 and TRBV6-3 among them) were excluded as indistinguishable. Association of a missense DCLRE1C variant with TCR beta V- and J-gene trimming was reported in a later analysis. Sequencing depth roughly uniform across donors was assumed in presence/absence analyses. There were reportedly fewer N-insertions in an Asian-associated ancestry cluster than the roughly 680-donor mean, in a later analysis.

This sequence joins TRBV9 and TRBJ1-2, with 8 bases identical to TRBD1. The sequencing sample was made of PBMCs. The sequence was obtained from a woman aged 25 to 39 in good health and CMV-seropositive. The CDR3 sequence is CASSVARRTGKGQGASIYGYTF. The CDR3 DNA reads TGTGCCAGCAGCGTAGCCCGCAGGACGGGCAAAGGGCAGGGGGCAAGTATCTATGGCTACACCTTC.